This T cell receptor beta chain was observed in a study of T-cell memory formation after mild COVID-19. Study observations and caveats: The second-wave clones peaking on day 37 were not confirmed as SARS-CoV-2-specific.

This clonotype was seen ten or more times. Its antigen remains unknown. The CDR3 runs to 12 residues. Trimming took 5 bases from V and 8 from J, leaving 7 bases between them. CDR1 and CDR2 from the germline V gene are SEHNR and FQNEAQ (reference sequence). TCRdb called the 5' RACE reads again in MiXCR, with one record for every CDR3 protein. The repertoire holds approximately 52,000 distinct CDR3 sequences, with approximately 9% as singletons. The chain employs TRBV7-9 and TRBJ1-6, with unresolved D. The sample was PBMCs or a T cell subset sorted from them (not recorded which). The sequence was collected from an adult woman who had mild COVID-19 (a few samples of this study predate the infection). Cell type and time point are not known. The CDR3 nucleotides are TGTGCCAGCAGCGCCGGACATTCACCCCTCCACTTT. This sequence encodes CASSAGHSPLHF.